This TCR beta chain was obtained from a study of Ad26.COV2.S vaccination and SARS-CoV-2 variants (dated by TCRdb to about 2021). Context from the whole study: Vaccine-arm donors came from COV1001, a multicentre, randomized, double-blind, placebo-controlled phase I-IIa trial of Ad26.COV2.S in healthy adults. Ad26.COV2.S was given intramuscularly at 5x10^10 or 1x10^11 viral particles, as a single shot or as two shots 56 days apart. TCRbeta repertoire sequencing was used to assess the specificity and breadth of SARS-CoV-2-reactive T cell receptors after Ad26.COV2.S vaccination. The TCR-sequenced set comprised around 30 samples: some 19 Ad26.COV2.S vaccine recipients, 5 placebo recipients and 8 SARS-CoV-2 convalescent individuals. Trial participants were randomized into five groups of five, in which low-dose or high-dose Ad26.COV2.S was given once or twice, or placebo was given on both occasions. Blinding of investigators to trial group allocation was maintained during experiments and outcome assessment. Study-wide conclusions, independent of this receptor: After vaccination, spike-specific CD8+ and CD4+ T cell responses were reported to show substantial breadth. Vaccine and placebo recipients had similar non-spike TCR breadth, a finding consistent with the vaccine containing only spike. The study was not powered for comparison of responses between vaccine doses or regimens. The authors noted that the TCR breadth and depth analyses may have underestimated total T cell responses. Spike-specific TCR breadth was higher in Ad26.COV2.S recipients than in placebo recipients (P = 0.0014).

Of note for this clone: It lacks a known antigen. Per-base quality was not reported, and no clone a single base away is much larger than it.

The immunoSEQ Assay was used to sequence TCRbeta CDR3 regions. After extraction, genomic DNA underwent amplification by bias-controlled multiplex PCR, followed by high-throughput sequencing. On the authors' methods: To quantify the absolute abundance of every unique TCRbeta CDR3 region, sequences were collapsed and filtered. T cell fraction was estimated by normalizing TCRbeta template counts to usable DNA, which was measured by amplifying reference genes present in all nucleated cells. Repertoire TCRs were annotated as SARS-CoV-2-specific by exact matching of V gene, CDR3 amino acid sequence and J gene to a known reactive TCR set. The reference SARS-CoV-2 TCR set was derived from MIRA and filtered for enrichment in COVID-19-positive ImmuneCODE repertoires, a step that removed public or cross-reactive TCRs. Drawing on the MIRA antigens, annotated TCRs were analysed further at the level of specific ORF or position within ORF. Breadth was defined as annotated unique rearrangements over total unique productive rearrangements; depth was the summed frequency of those rearrangements. TCR breadth was compared between groups using two-sided Wilcoxon rank-sum tests. TCRdb retrieved this table from immuneACCESS and kept in-frame rearrangements only. Not all clones are present; in checked studies, unresolved V genes account for under half, and no reason is known for the remainder. V and J calls and clone size are given by that table; D and trimming were obtained from the DNA. The sample table shows about 350,000 clones, and around 84% are seen once. 2.5% to 3.5% of the sample rests with the top ten.

The treatment or condition label, as the study defines it: approximately 18 received Ad26.COV2.S at low or high dose, single or two shots; several received placebo; per-sample allocation not given. Repertoires of vaccine and placebo recipients were sequenced from samples taken on day 63 after the first injection. Between 29 July and 7 August 2020, Cohort 1b enrolled 25 adults aged 18-55 years at one site in Boston, USA. As a vaccine, Ad26.COV2.S was a replication-incompetent adenovirus type 26 vector that expressed a prefusion-stabilized SARS-CoV-2 spike protein derived from the original Wuhan strain. The germline V gene specifies LGHNT as CDR1 and FRNRAP as CDR2. V loses 7 bases of germline sequence and J loses 5 bases, and the interval between the two ends is 12 bases. The CDR3 sequence holds 13 residues, the cysteine and phenylalanine included. The DNA shown is the 39-base CDR3, in frame from base 1.

The specimen was peripheral blood, collected in a trial of Ad26.COV2.S vaccine versus placebo. This TCR was sampled from a person between 18 and 65 years old who received the Ad26.COV2.S COVID-19 vaccine or a placebo. This chain joins TRBV12-5 to TRBJ1-5; tentative D gene TRBD1, with 5 bases matching. The DNA reads as follows: TGTGCTAGTGCCACCGGCAGGGATCAGCCCCAGCATTTT. This codes for CASATGRDQPQHF.